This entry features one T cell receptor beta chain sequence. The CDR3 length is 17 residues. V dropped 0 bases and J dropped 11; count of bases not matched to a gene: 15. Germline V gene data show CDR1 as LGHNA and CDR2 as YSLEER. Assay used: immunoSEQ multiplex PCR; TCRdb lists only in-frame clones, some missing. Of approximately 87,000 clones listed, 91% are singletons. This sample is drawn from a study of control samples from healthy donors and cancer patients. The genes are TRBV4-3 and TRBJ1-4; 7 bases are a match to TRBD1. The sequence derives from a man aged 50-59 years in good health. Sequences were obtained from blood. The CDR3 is CASSQDWGTQGPGKLFF. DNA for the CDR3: TGCGCCAGCAGCCAAGATTGGGGTACACAGGGGCCCGGGAAACTGTTTTTT.